This T cell receptor (beta chain) was profiled in a study of read filtering for tumor transcriptome and immune sequencing. For the study at large: Mean patient age was about 66 years, range roughly 40 to 80; 17 male, 14 to 15 female.

Molecular barcoded adaptors covering alpha/delta and beta/gamma chains were used on roughly 400 ng RNA. TCRdb reprocessed the reads via MiXCR and lists one record per CDR3 protein. The sample carries around 140,000 distinct CDR3 sequences, roughly an eighth recorded once. General study points: Compared with RNA-seq, IR-seq gave much higher clonotype depth and reliability. The CD138-negative fraction was mixed bone marrow immune cells, not pure T cells.

There are many counts of this clonotype. Its specificity is not known. Bone marrow was sampled from every patient at the time of active disease. With 3 bases clipped from V and 2 bases from J, the junction kept 4 bases outside the gene matches. The CDR3 has 15 amino acids. Looked up from germline, CDR1 is ENHRY and CDR2 is SYGVKD. The TCR originated in a donor at least 40 years old with multiple myeloma. Sample: a population of CD138-negative cells sorted from bone marrow. The rearrangement uses TRBV10-3 and TRBJ1-1; 9 positions match TRBD1. CDR3 coding DNA: TGTGCCATCAGTGAAGGACAGGGGCCCAACACTGAAGCTTTCTTT. It specifies CAISEGQGPNTEAFF.